This T cell receptor (beta chain) appears in the sequencing data of a study of blood T cell repertoires in COVID-19. Study-wide context: Acute and convalescent COVID-19 samples came from the United States, Italy and Spain. Sources were T cells, B-cell-depleted T cells, or PBMCs; the material itself was cDNA or gDNA.

The CDR3 extends over 14 amino acids. The V gene's germline CDR1 is SGHVS and CDR2 FQNEAQ. With 4 bases removed from V and 1 base from J, the gap between germline ends came to 10 bases. In the authors' methods: Counts of nucleated cells, estimated from reference gene primer amplification, were obtained. The protocol was immunoSEQ multiplex PCR, while the TCRdb copy is restricted to in-frame clones and leaves out a portion. V and J calls and clone size are given by that table; D and trimming were obtained from the DNA. The data hold 130,000 or so clones, with around 85% observed a single time. The sample was peripheral blood. The rearrangement uses TRBV7-8 and TRBJ2-5, with D maybe TRBD2 (5 bases). This receptor was obtained from a woman older than 75 with acute or convalescent COVID-19. CDR3: CASSSRASQETQYF. CDR3 nucleotides: TGTGCCAGCAGCTCGCGGGCGTCCCAAGAGACCCAGTACTTC.